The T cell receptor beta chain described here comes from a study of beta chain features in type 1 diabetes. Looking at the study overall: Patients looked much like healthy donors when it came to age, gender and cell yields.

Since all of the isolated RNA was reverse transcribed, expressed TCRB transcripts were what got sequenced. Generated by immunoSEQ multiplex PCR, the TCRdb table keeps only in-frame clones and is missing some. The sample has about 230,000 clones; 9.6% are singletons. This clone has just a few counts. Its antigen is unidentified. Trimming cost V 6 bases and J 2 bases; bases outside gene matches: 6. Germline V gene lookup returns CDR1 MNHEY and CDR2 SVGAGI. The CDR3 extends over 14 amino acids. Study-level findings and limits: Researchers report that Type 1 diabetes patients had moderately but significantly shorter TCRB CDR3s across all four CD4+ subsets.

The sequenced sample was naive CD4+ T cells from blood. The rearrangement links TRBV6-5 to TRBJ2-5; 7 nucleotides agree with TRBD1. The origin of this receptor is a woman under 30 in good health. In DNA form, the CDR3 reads TGTGCCAGCAGGCGAGACAGGGTTCAAGAGACCCAGTACTTC. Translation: CASRRDRVQETQYF.